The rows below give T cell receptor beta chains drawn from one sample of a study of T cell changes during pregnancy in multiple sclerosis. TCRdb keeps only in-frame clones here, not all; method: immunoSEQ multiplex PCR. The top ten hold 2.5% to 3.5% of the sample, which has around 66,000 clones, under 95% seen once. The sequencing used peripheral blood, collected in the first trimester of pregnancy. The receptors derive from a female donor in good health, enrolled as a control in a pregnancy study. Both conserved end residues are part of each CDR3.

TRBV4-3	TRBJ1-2	CASSHLRGYGYTF
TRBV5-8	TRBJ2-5	CASSSDGWEAAVQETQYF
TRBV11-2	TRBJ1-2	CASSLGGSGGYYGYTF
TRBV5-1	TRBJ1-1	CASNGDRDRDTEAFF
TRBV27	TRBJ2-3	CASSSRTSGGSTDTQYF
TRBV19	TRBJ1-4	CASSTTSGVLFF
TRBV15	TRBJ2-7	CATSRGETEQYF
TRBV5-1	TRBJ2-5	CASSLGLAGNQETQYF
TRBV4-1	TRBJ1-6	CASSQEPTGSISPLHF
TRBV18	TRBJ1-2	CASSPGTGTYGYTF
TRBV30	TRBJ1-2	CAWSGQGGIYSYTF
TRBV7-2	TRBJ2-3	CASRRGSSGADTQYF
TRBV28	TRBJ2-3	CASSLEGGLALSDTQYF
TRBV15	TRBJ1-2	CATSHGVARNGYTF
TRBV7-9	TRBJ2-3	CASSLETGGTDTQYF